In this sample, the clone carrying this T cell receptor (beta chain) turned up many times. The data were taken from a study of T-cell reconstitution after alpha-beta-depleted transplantation in children. Per the germline V gene, CDR1 is DFQATT and CDR2 is SNEGSKA (reference sequence). The CDR3 consists of 13 residues. The V gene end was trimmed by 4 bases and the J gene end by 8 bases; junction bases not matched to a gene: 5. As it was prepared, the TCRbeta library received unique molecular identifiers. TCRdb analysed the PCR reads with MiXCR anew, one entry per CDR3 protein. The data contain fewer than 200,000 distinct CDR3 sequences, around 7% of them singletons.

The rearrangement uses TRBV20-1 and TRBJ2-2; 9 bases agree with TRBD1. The input for sequencing was PBMCs from the stem cell graft donor, taken from the stem cell graft. This TCR was sampled from a human donor who donated a stem cell graft to a child with Wiskott-Aldrich syndrome. The CDR3 sequence is CSATGQGAGELFF. Here the CDR3 DNA reads TGCAGTGCTACGGGACAGGGAGCAGGGGAGCTGTTTTTT.